These T cell receptor beta chains were read from a single sample in a study of blood T cell repertoires in COVID-19. Profiling relied on immunoSEQ multiplex PCR, and the TCRdb table lists in-frame clones only, not all of them. There are some 110,000 clones in the sample; about 85% occur only once, and approximately 1.5% lies in the top ten. Sequencing used peripheral blood. These receptors were taken from a man in his forties with acute or convalescent COVID-19. The CDR3 runs from the conserved cysteine through the conserved F or W. The order of the fields is V gene, clone size, J gene, D gene, CDR3 DNA, CDR3 protein. The D gene is left open where the match is weak. Rows may omit the clone size; those that give it use once, few, many or a size class.

TRBV6-6,.,TRBJ2-7,TRBD1,TGTGCCAGCACCTCGTCCCGGGACAGGATTTACGAGCAGTACTTC,CASTSSRDRIYEQYF
TRBV18,.,TRBJ2-5,TRBD2,TGTGCCAGCTCAAGGGCGGGAGGAGAGACCCAGTACTTC,CASSRAGGETQYF
TRBV7-9,few,TRBJ2-3,TRBD2,TGTGCCAGCAGCCGCTATAGCGGGAGGGCCACAGATACGCAGTATTTT,CASSRYSGRATDTQYF
TRBV3-1/TRBV3-2,.,TRBJ2-3,TRBD1,TGTGCCAGCAGCTCTTTTGGACAGGGACGAGGTACGCAGTATTTT,CASSSFGQGRGTQYF
TRBV5-5,.,TRBJ2-5,.,TGTGCCAGCAGCTTGGAAGGCGGAGAGACCCAGTACTTC,CASSLEGGETQYF
TRBV18,once,TRBJ2-3,.,TGTGCCAGCTCACGTCACGGGCTTCTAACTAGCTCCCAAACAGATACGCAGTATTTT,CASSRHGLLTSSQTDTQYF
TRBV4-3,.,TRBJ1-6,TRBD1,TGCGCCAGCAGCCAAATTCAGGGGGCGAGCTCCTATAATTCACCCCTCCACTTT,CASSQIQGASSYNSPLHF
TRBV6-5,.,TRBJ1-1,.,TGTGCCAGCAGTTTACAGGAGAACATTGAAGCTTTCTTT,CASSLQENIEAFF
TRBV19,.,TRBJ2-7,.,TGTGCCAGTAGTCCAGGACAGCCCCCCTACGAGCAGTACTTC,CASSPGQPPYEQYF
TRBV12-5,.,TRBJ2-5,TRBD2,TGTGCTAGTGGTTTGGGGGCTAGCGGGGGGTACGAGACCCAGTACTTC,CASGLGASGGYETQYF
TRBV19,.,TRBJ1-2,TRBD1,TGTGCCAGTAGTCAAGGAAGAATCACCGGGACAGCTAACTATGGCTACACCTTC,CASSQGRITGTANYGYTF
TRBV13,once,TRBJ1-2,TRBD1,TGTGCCAGCAGCTTAGGGGGGCGACAGGGGACTAACTATGGCTACACCTTC,CASSLGGRQGTNYGYTF
TRBV5-4,.,TRBJ2-5,.,TGTGCCAGCAGCCCCACTAGAGGCCAAGAGACCCAGTACTTC,CASSPTRGQETQYF
TRBV5-1,.,TRBJ2-5,.,TGCGCCAGCAGCCGCCAGGGTCGGAAAGAGACCCAGTACTTC,CASSRQGRKETQYF
TRBV18,.,TRBJ2-1,.,TGTGCCAGCTCACCAGAGGAGGGCGTCGCCCACAATGAGCAGTTCTTC,CASSPEEGVAHNEQFF
TRBV28,once,TRBJ1-5,.,TGTGCCAGCAGCAGCCACGCCAGCGGGAATCAGCCCCAGCATTTT,CASSSHASGNQPQHF
TRBV18,.,TRBJ1-3,.,TGTGCCAGCTCACCTCAGGCCAGCTCTGGAAACACCATATATTTT,CASSPQASSGNTIYF
TRBV7-9,.,TRBJ2-1,TRBD2,TGTGCCAGCAGCTTTAGCGGGGGGGCGGTTTATGAGCAGTTCTTC,CASSFSGGAVYEQFF
TRBV7-9,few,TRBJ1-2,TRBD1,TGTGCCAGCAGCTTAACCACGAGGGGACAGGGTTCTGGCTACACCTTC,CASSLTTRGQGSGYTF
TRBV12-5,.,TRBJ1-2,.,TGTGCTAGTGGTGGGGCAGGGGATCTTGGCTACACCTTC,CASGGAGDLGYTF
TRBV29-1,few,TRBJ2-1,.,TGCAGCGTTGATGGTGAAGCTCGTCGTGTCCGGAATGAGCAGTTCTTC,CSVDGEARRVRNEQFF
TRBV30,.,TRBJ1-1,.,TGTGCCTGGAGTAGACACCCGGGACAGAACACTGAAGCTTTCTTT,CAWSRHPGQNTEAFF
TRBV18,.,TRBJ1-4,.,TGTGCCAGCTCACCGGACAGATTTAATGAAAAACTGTTTTTT,CASSPDRFNEKLFF
TRBV7-9,.,TRBJ1-3,.,TGTGCCAGCAGCTTAGAACGGTGGGGAAACACCATATATTTT,CASSLERWGNTIYF
TRBV7-2,.,TRBJ2-1,.,TGTGCCAGCAGCTTAATTGAGAATGAGCAGTTCTTC,CASSLIENEQFF
TRBV6-6,.,TRBJ2-2,TRBD1,TGTGCCAGCAGCCGCGGACAGGGGGCGGCCGGGGAGCTGTTTTTT,CASSRGQGAAGELFF
TRBV30,.,TRBJ1-6,TRBD1,TGTGCCTGGAGTTCACAGGGGGGTTCACCCCTCCACTTT,CAWSSQGGSPLHF
TRBV27,.,TRBJ2-2,TRBD1,TGTGCCAGCAGTTCTCAGGCAGGGGGCCTCGTCGGGGAGCTGTTTTTT,CASSSQAGGLVGELFF
TRBV5-1,.,TRBJ1-2,TRBD1,TGCGCCAGCAGCCTCGGGACAGACAATGGCTACACCTTC,CASSLGTDNGYTF
TRBV7-2,.,TRBJ2-1,TRBD2,TGTGCCAGCAGCTTATGGAGACTAGCCCCCAATGAGCAGTTCTTC,CASSLWRLAPNEQFF
TRBV10-2,once,TRBJ2-5,.,TGCGCCAGCAGTGAGTCTGGGGGGTGGGAGACCCAGTACTTC,CASSESGGWETQYF
TRBV25-1,once,TRBJ1-1,TRBD1,TGTGCCAGCAGTAGGAACAGGGGCACTGAAGCTTTCTTT,CASSRNRGTEAFF
TRBV7-3,.,TRBJ2-3,.,TGTGCCAGCAGCAAAGGAGTCACGGGGACAGATACGCAGTATTTT,CASSKGVTGTDTQYF
TRBV7-6,.,TRBJ2-7,TRBD1,TGTGCCAGCAGCCTCGGGACAGGGCTGTGGGGGGAGCAGTACTTC,CASSLGTGLWGEQYF
TRBV30,.,TRBJ2-7,.,TGTGCCTGGAGTGTAAGGTCAGGGGTGCAGTACTTC,CAWSVRSGVQYF
TRBV5-3,.,TRBJ1-3,TRBD1,TGTGCCAGAAGCTGGGCTCCGGGACAGGGCACCGGAAACACCATATATTTT,CARSWAPGQGTGNTIYF
TRBV2,once,TRBJ2-6,.,TGTGCCACCCGGCGGGGTTTAGGGGCCAACGTCCTGACTTTC,CATRRGLGANVLTF
TRBV13,.,TRBJ1-2,.,TGTGCCAGCAGCTTAGGGGGGCTCTATGGCTACACCTTC,CASSLGGLYGYTF
TRBV11-3,.,TRBJ2-3,.,TGTGCCAGCAGCTTGGGGGGGGGCCTGTTCACAGATACGCAGTATTTT,CASSLGGGLFTDTQYF
TRBV7-2,few,TRBJ1-4,TRBD1,TGTGCCAGCACTAGACAGGGCGGGGAAAAACTGTTTTTT,CASTRQGGEKLFF
TRBV20-1,.,TRBJ2-5,.,TGCAGTGCTTCGAGGAGAGAGACCCAGTACTTC,CSASRRETQYF
TRBV21-1,.,TRBJ1-6,.,TGTGCCAGGTACCGGGAGGAGGGACCCGCTTCACCCCTCCACTTT,CARYREEGPASPLHF
TRBV7-8,.,TRBJ1-5,TRBD1,TGTGCCAGCAGCTTAGCTGGACAGGGGGTCCAGCCCCAGCATTTT,CASSLAGQGVQPQHF
TRBV9,.,TRBJ2-2,.,TGTGCCAGCAGCATAACTTCTACCGGGGAGCTGTTTTTT,CASSITSTGELFF
TRBV18,.,TRBJ1-1,.,TGTGCCAGCTCACCAGGAACAGGTTATGAAGCTTTCTTT,CASSPGTGYEAFF
TRBV18,.,TRBJ2-7,TRBD1,TGTGCCAGCTCACCAGGACAGGGGGCGTACGAGCAGTACTTC,CASSPGQGAYEQYF
TRBV10-3,.,TRBJ2-5,TRBD2,TGTGCCATCAGTGAGCCTTCCCAGCGGGGGGATAGAGAGACCCAGTACTTC,CAISEPSQRGDRETQYF
TRBV11-2,.,TRBJ2-7,.,TGTGCCAGCAGCTTTTACGCGGGGGCCCTCGAGCAGTACTTC,CASSFYAGALEQYF
TRBV11-3,many,TRBJ1-6,.,TGTGCCAGCAGACAGGGTGGATCACCCCTCCACTTT,CASRQGGSPLHF
TRBV3-1/TRBV3-2,.,TRBJ2-7,TRBD2,TGTGCCAGCAGCCTCCTAGCGGGAAGCTCCTACGAGCAGTACTTC,CASSLLAGSSYEQYF
TRBV5-1,.,TRBJ2-5,TRBD1,TGCGCCAGCAGAAAGGGGGCACGGGACAACCAAGAGACCCAGTACTTC,CASRKGARDNQETQYF
TRBV19,.,TRBJ2-5,TRBD2,TGTGCCAGTAGTTTGTTAGCGGGAGGGGTTTTGGAGACCCAGTACTTC,CASSLLAGGVLETQYF
TRBV11-1,.,TRBJ1-1,.,TGTGCCAGCAGCCACAGACAGTTCCTTGGGGAAGCTTTCTTT,CASSHRQFLGEAFF
TRBV3-1/TRBV3-2,.,TRBJ2-2,TRBD2,TGTGCCCGCGGCACGGGGGGGGGCCCGAACACCGGGGAGCTGTTTTTT,CARGTGGGPNTGELFF